The 29 T cell receptor beta chains given below trace back to one sample, sequenced in a study of CD8+ T cells in alopecia areata. The sequencing template was cDNA reverse transcribed from extracted RNA. Here immunoSEQ multiplex PCR was the method, and the copy in TCRdb shows in-frame clones only, minus some. The table has 90,000 to 100,000 clones, 35% to 45% seen once; the top ten hold approximately 1.5%. The sequenced sample consisted of CD4+ T cells sorted from blood. The receptors here all came from a human donor with alopecia areata.

The V and J genes are TRBV7-9 and TRBJ1-1; no definite D call. The V and J ends lost 5 bases and 4 bases respectively, with 26 bases between them. The germline V gene has CDR1 SEHNR and CDR2 FQNEAQ (reference sequence). CDR3 length: 18 amino acids. The CDR3 reads CASSDPKDLYYGGTEAFF. Here the CDR3 DNA reads TGTGCCAGCAGCGACCCTAAGGACCTCTACTACGGAGGCACTGAAGCTTTCTTT.

This clone has a handful of counts. The V gene is TRBV5-1, the J gene TRBJ2-5; D is possibly TRBD1 or TRBD2 (5 bases each). Trimming shortened V by 3 bases and J by 5 bases, and 14 bases separated the two germline ends. There are 14 residues in the CDR3. Germline V CDR1 and CDR2: SGHRS, YFSETQ. CDR3 nucleotides: TGCGCCAGCAGCTCTCGTGAGGGACGGGAGACCCAGTACTTC. It specifies CASSSREGRETQYF.

A few counts support this clone. V is TRBV19 and J is TRBJ1-1; 8 positions match TRBD1. The CDR3 totals 14 residues. J was trimmed by 0 bases and V by 6 bases; bases with no gene match: 3. Germline V CDR1 and CDR2: LNHDA, SQIVND (reference sequence). The CDR3 DNA is TGTGCCAGTAGGGAACAGGGGGTGAACACTGAAGCTTTCTTT. Protein: CASREQGVNTEAFF.

The table lists this clone with a few counts. The chain carries TRBV29-1 and TRBJ2-5; D unresolved. CDR1 SQVTM and CDR2 ANQGSEA come from the germline V gene. The CDR3 runs to 12 residues. V shed 4 bases and J shed 3 bases, with 9 bases lying between them. The DNA for the CDR3 is TGCAGCGTTGTCGGAGCCAAAGAGACCCAGTACTTC. Its protein product is CSVVGAKETQYF.

This clone was counted a few times. J is TRBJ2-1 and V is TRBV29-1; D gene unclear. The germline V gene has CDR1 SQVTM and CDR2 ANQGSEA. This CDR3 contains 15 residues. The V end lost 6 bases, the J end lost 0 bases, and 15 bases lay between the germline ends. The DNA of the CDR3 is TGCAGCGTGTCTTTCGGGCCCAGCTCCTACAATGAGCAGTTCTTC. Amino acids: CSVSFGPSSYNEQFF.

This clone showed up just a few times. This CDR3 reads CASRGGGTDTQYF. The CDR3 nucleotides are TGCGCCAGCAGGGGCGGGGGCACAGATACGCAGTATTTT. The gene calls are TRBV4-3 and TRBJ2-3, with D perhaps matching TRBD2 (6 bases). The CDR3 runs 13 residues. Germline V gives CDR1 LGHNA, CDR2 YSLEER. Trimming shortened V by 6 bases and J by 1 base, and 8 bases separated the two germline ends.

V is TRBV30 and J is TRBJ1-1; 9 bases are a match to TRBD1. The germline V gene has CDR1 GTSNPN and CDR2 SVGIG (reference sequence). The CDR3 is 16 amino acids. V trimming: 5 bases; J trimming: 4 bases; junction bases outside the gene matches: 14. The CDR3 bases are TGTGCCTGGTACAGGGGGCGGTTGGCCTTGTTCACTGAAGCTTTCTTT. Translating it yields CAWYRGRLALFTEAFF.

This clone turned up a few times. The chain employs TRBV18 and TRBJ2-3; TRBD1 or TRBD2 may be the D gene (5 bases each). The CDR3 is 17 residues long. CDR1 and CDR2 (germline): KGHSH, LQKENI. Trimming cost V 5 bases and J 4 bases, with 22 bases left between them. CDR3 loop: CASSALRDRRTADTQYF. The CDR3 DNA reads as TGTGCCAGCTCAGCGCTTCGGGACCGGCGAACCGCAGATACGCAGTATTTT.

This clone was observed a handful of times. V is TRBV28 and J is TRBJ1-1; tentative D call: TRBD1 (6 bases). The germline V gene encodes CDR1 MDHEN and CDR2 SYDVKM. This CDR3 is 13 amino acids long. V was pared by 7 bases and J by 3 bases, with 12 bases between. The CDR3 bases are TGTGCCAGCACCGACAGGCACTACACTGAAGCTTTCTTT. Protein: CASTDRHYTEAFF.

The rearrangement joins TRBV5-1 to TRBJ1-1, with D unclear. The CDR3 has 13 amino acids. In germline, CDR1 is SGHRS, CDR2 YFSETQ. V lost 1 base and J 1 base, leaving 5 bases between the germline ends. The CDR3 nucleotides read TGCGCCAGCAGCTTGTGGTCGAACACTGAAGCTTTCTTT. This translates into CASSLWSNTEAFF.

The chain has TRBV25-1 and TRBJ2-5; 8 bases line up with TRBD1. V shed 0 bases, J shed 2 bases, and the junction held 2 bases outside the gene matches. The germline CDR1 and CDR2 sequences are MGHDK and SYGVNS. The CDR3 is 15 residues long. CDR3 protein: CASSEYGQGQETQYF. The CDR3 nucleotides are TGTGCCAGCAGTGAATATGGACAGGGACAAGAGACCCAGTACTTC.

The chain joins TRBV7-6 to TRBJ2-6, with D possibly being TRBD1 (7 bases). The CDR3 has 21 amino acids. V gave up 5 bases and J gave up 0 bases, with 26 bases separating them. Germline V CDR1 and CDR2: SGHVS, FNYEAQ. In DNA, the CDR3 is TGTGCCAGCAGCCCAGGGGGTGCTAGCGACCCCACCGGCTCTGGGGCCAACGTCCTGACTTTC. The encoded protein is CASSPGGASDPTGSGANVLTF. The whole variable domain, remainder taken from reference TRBV7-6 and TRBJ2-6, is GAGVSQSPRYKVTKRGQDVALRCDPISGHVSLYWYRQALGQGPEFLTYFNYEAQQDKSGLPNDRFSAERPEGSISTLTIQRTEQRDSAMYRCASSPGGASDPTGSGANVLTFGAGSRLTVL.

The chain couples TRBV5-4 to TRBJ2-6; D is undetermined. CDR3 length: 15 amino acids. Germline assignment: CDR1 SGHNT and CDR2 YYREEE (reference sequence). V lost 4 bases, J lost 0 bases, and 8 bases lay in between. CDR3 nucleotides: TGTGCCAGCAGCAATCCGAACTCTGGGGCCAACGTCCTGACTTTC. It codes for CASSNPNSGANVLTF. Supplemented by reference TRBV5-4 and TRBJ2-6, the full variable domain reads ETGVTQSPTHLIKTRGQQVTLRCSSQSGHNTVSWYQQALGQGPQFIFQYYREEENGRGNFPPRFSGLQFPNYSSELNVNALELDDSALYLCASSNPNSGANVLTFGAGSRLTVL.

V usage is TRBV6-5 and J usage is TRBJ2-7; possibly TRBD1 or TRBD2 for D (5 bases each). V gave up 6 bases and J gave up 9 bases, with 24 bases separating them. This CDR3 spans 15 amino acids. CDR1 MNHEY and CDR2 SVGAGI come from the germline V gene. The CDR3 sequence is CASSRIGTVPFGQYF. Written as DNA, the CDR3 is TGTGCCAGCAGCCGAATCGGGACGGTCCCCTTCGGGCAGTACTTC.

This chain joins TRBV6-1 and TRBJ2-7; tentative D call: TRBD1 (5 bases). The CDR3 runs 15 residues. The germline V and J ends were trimmed by 4 bases and 2 bases, with 15 bases remaining between them. The germline gives CDR1 MNHNS, CDR2 SASEGT. In DNA form, the CDR3 reads TGTGCCAGCAGTGGGGTCCAGGGTGGCCCCTACGAGCAGTACTTC. Protein sequence: CASSGVQGGPYEQYF.

This clone was counted between two and nine times. V is TRBV4-1 and J is TRBJ2-5; D possibly corresponds to TRBD1 (6 bases). V lost 1 base to trimming and J lost 5 bases, with 17 bases between them. Per germline, CDR1 MGHRA and CDR2 YSYEKL. CDR3 length: 16 residues. The CDR3 region is CASSQAPGATGETQYF. The CDR3 DNA is TGCGCCAGCAGCCAAGCTCCAGGGGCTACTGGGGAGACCCAGTACTTC.

This sequence joins TRBV7-9 and TRBJ1-3, with a weak D call TRBD1 (6 bases). The CDR3 spans 15 residues. Germline V CDR1 and CDR2: SEHNR, FQNEAQ (reference sequence). Between the trimmed V and J ends, which lost 4 bases and 0 bases, there was a span of 10 bases. The CDR3 coding sequence is TGTGCCAGCAGCTCGACAGGTCACTCTGGAAACACCATATATTTT. The encoded protein is CASSSTGHSGNTIYF.

The V and J genes are TRBV30 and TRBJ2-3; a weak D match, TRBD1 (6 bases). CDR3 length: 15 amino acids. CDR1 is GTSNPN, CDR2 SVGIG, per germline (reference sequence). Trimming removed 1 base at V and 2 bases at J, with 13 bases between. Written as DNA, the CDR3 is TGTGCCTGGAGTGCCTCCAGGGGCATCACAGATACGCAGTATTTT. Encoded protein: CAWSASRGITDTQYF. The full variable domain, in which reference TRBV30 and TRBJ2-3 provide the parts outside the CDR3, is SQTIHQWPATLVQPVGSPLSLECTVEGTSNPNLYWYRQAAGRGLQLLFYSVGIGQISSEVPQNLSASRPQDRQFILSSKKLLLSDSGFYLCAWSASRGITDTQYFGPGTRLTVL.

This clone has only a few counts. This chain connects TRBV7-2 to TRBJ1-2; D remains unclear. This CDR3 spans 16 amino acids. Germline CDR1 SGHTA, CDR2 FQGNSA. Trimming cost V 1 base and J 4 bases, with 16 bases left between them. CDR3 DNA sequence: TGTGCCAGCAGCTTAGTTTCCCGGGATCCGGGCTATGGCTACACCTTC. Its protein product is CASSLVSRDPGYGYTF.

The rearrangement links TRBV29-1 to TRBJ2-5; TRBD1 is a possible D gene (6 bases). From germline, CDR1 is SQVTM and CDR2 ANQGSEA. V was cut by 6 bases and J by 2 bases, with 7 bases left in between. The CDR3 totals 11 residues. The CDR3 DNA is TGCAGCGTAAGGGGGCAAGAGACCCAGTACTTC. It specifies CSVRGQETQYF.

The chain couples TRBV18 to TRBJ2-2, with TRBD2 matching 12 bases. CDR3 size: 16 residues. The J segment lost 4 bases and the V segment lost 2 bases, leaving 2 bases of the junction unmatched. Germline V gene data show CDR1 as KGHSH and CDR2 as LQKENI. CDR3 DNA: TGTGCCAGCTCACCATCACTAGCGGGAGGCACCGGGGAGCTGTTTTTT. Encoded protein: CASSPSLAGGTGELFF.

This clone has more than one count but fewer than ten. The J gene is TRBJ2-7, the V gene TRBV19, with 8 positions matching TRBD1. The CDR3 contains 17 residues. V trimming: 9 bases; J trimming: 1 base; junction bases outside the gene matches: 17. CDR1 is LNHDA, CDR2 SQIVND, per germline (reference sequence). The CDR3 is CASSVRLGQGKSYEQYF. CDR3 bases: TGTGCCAGCTCGGTAAGGCTCGGACAGGGTAAATCCTACGAGCAGTACTTC.

J is TRBJ2-5 and V is TRBV4-3; the D gene is possibly TRBD1 (5 bases). The CDR3 runs 13 residues. The V end was cut by 4 bases, the J end by 5 bases, with 11 bases between. CDR1 is LGHNA, CDR2 YSLEER, per germline. CDR3 coding DNA: TGCGCCAGCAGCCTCCAGGGATCGGAGACCCAGTACTTC. Protein: CASSLQGSETQYF.

Only a few counts were recorded for this clone. The gene calls are TRBV28 and TRBJ2-1; 8 bases agree with TRBD1. Per the germline V gene, CDR1 is MDHEN and CDR2 is SYDVKM. CDR3 length equals 14 residues. The V gene end was trimmed by 8 bases and the J gene end by 9 bases; junction bases not matched to a gene: 12. The CDR3 nucleotides read TGTGCCAGCTCAAAGCAGGGGGCTCGCGGTGAGCAGTTCTTC. Its protein is CASSKQGARGEQFF.

This clone was picked up a small number of times. V and J are TRBV28 and TRBJ2-1, with 8 bases identical to TRBD2. CDR3 length: 15 residues. In germline, CDR1 is MDHEN, CDR2 SYDVKM. Trimming removed 5 bases from V and 6 bases from J; junction bases left unmatched: 9. CDR3 nucleotides: TGTGCCAGCAGTCCGCCGGGACTAGTGTTCAATGAGCAGTTCTTC. Protein product: CASSPPGLVFNEQFF.

The chain has TRBV5-1 and TRBJ2-4, with 11 bases that match TRBD1. The CDR3 extends over 18 amino acids. Germline lookup yields CDR1 SGHRS and CDR2 YFSETQ. The trim removed 4 bases at V and 2 bases at J, leaving 11 bases unmatched. The CDR3 reads CASSTGQGANHPKNIQYF. CDR3 nucleotide sequence: TGCGCCAGCAGCACCGGACAGGGGGCGAATCATCCCAAAAACATTCAGTACTTC.

This chain uses TRBV18 with TRBJ2-6; the match to TRBD1 covers 7 bases. Germline lookup yields CDR1 KGHSH and CDR2 LQKENI. The CDR3 totals 17 residues. Trimming cost V 5 bases and J 0 bases; bases outside gene matches: 7. The CDR3 DNA follows: TGTGCCAGCTCAGCCCGGGACAGCCGCTCTGGGGCCAACGTCCTGACTTTC. Protein product: CASSARDSRSGANVLTF.

This clone was counted between two and nine times. CDR3 region: CASSSTGAAQYF. As DNA, the CDR3 is TGTGCCAGCAGCTCAACAGGGGCGGCGCAGTATTTT. The rearrangement joins TRBV7-9 to TRBJ2-3, with TRBD1 identical over 7 bases. Germline loops: CDR1 SEHNR, CDR2 FQNEAQ (reference sequence). The CDR3 extends over 12 amino acids. V trimming: 4 bases; J trimming: 10 bases; junction bases outside the gene matches: 5.

This clone showed up just a few times. The chain recombines TRBV2 with TRBJ2-3; unclear D gene. Looked up from germline, CDR1 is SNHLY and CDR2 is FYNNEI. The CDR3 runs 13 residues. Trimming removed 5 bases from V and 3 bases from J, with 9 bases in between. CDR3 protein: CASSSTQTDTQYF. The CDR3 coding sequence is TGTGCCAGCAGTTCGACGCAAACAGATACGCAGTATTTT.